This is a list of T cell receptor beta chains from one sample in a study of post-analysis software for immune sequencing data. TCRdb reanalysed the PCR reads using MiXCR and keeps one entry per CDR3 protein. The data hold 450,000 to 700,000 distinct CDR3 sequences, with 40% to 50% observed a single time. Sequencing input: blood. The source of these receptors is a girl aged 10-17 years with multiple sclerosis. CDR3s include the opening cysteine and the closing phenylalanine or tryptophan. Fields, in order: D gene, clone size, J gene, V gene, CDR3 DNA, CDR3 protein. A D gene is named only where the DNA matches it firmly. The size entry is marked missing in some rows and otherwise reads once, few, many or a size class.

NA | NA | TRBJ2-1 | TRBV10-3 | TGTGCCATCAGTGCGGGACTCTACAATGAGCAGTTCTTC | CAISAGLYNEQFF
NA | NA | TRBJ1-4 | TRBV4-1 | TGCGCCAGCAGCCAAGGGACAGAAGAAAAACTGTTTTTT | CASSQGTEEKLFF
TRBD1 | few | TRBJ2-7 | TRBV5-1 | TGCGCCAGCAGCTTGGTAACAGGGGGAGGTTACGAGCAGTACTTC | CASSLVTGGGYEQYF
TRBD2 | NA | TRBJ2-1 | TRBV5-1 | TGCGCCAGCAGCTTGAGCCCTAGCGGGGAACTATACAATGAGCAGTTCTTC | CASSLSPSGELYNEQFF
NA | NA | TRBJ2-1 | TRBV7-2 | TGTGCCAGCACCTCGGCCCCTCTATCAACCTACAATGAGCAGTTCTTC | CASTSAPLSTYNEQFF
NA | NA | TRBJ1-2 | TRBV7-2 | TGTGCCAGCAGCTTAAGACGACGACAGAGCCAGGGATATGGCTACACCTTC | CASSLRRRQSQGYGYTF
TRBD2 | once | TRBJ2-3 | TRBV20-1 | TGCAGTGCGCGGGGGAAAAACACAGATACGCAGTATTTT | CSARGKNTDTQYF
NA | once | TRBJ2-5 | TRBV10-1 | TGCGCCAGCAGTGAGAGGCTGGCGTCCCAAGAGACCCAGTACTTC | CASSERLASQETQYF
NA | NA | TRBJ2-1 | TRBV12-3/TRBV12-4 | TGTGCCAGCAGCGCCGTACTTAGTAATGAGCAGTTCTTC | CASSAVLSNEQFF
TRBD1 | few | TRBJ2-7 | TRBV12-3/TRBV12-4 | TGTGCCAGCAGTTTAGAGGGACAGGGATCAGACGAGCAGTACTTC | CASSLEGQGSDEQYF
TRBD1 | few | TRBJ1-2 | TRBV12-3/TRBV12-4 | TGTGCCAGCACTACGGACAGGGGCCAAAACTATGGCTACACCTTC | CASTTDRGQNYGYTF
NA | few | TRBJ2-1 | TRBV7-6 | TGTGCCAGCAGCCCCGACAGGAATCTGTTAAATGAGCAGTTCTTC | CASSPDRNLLNEQFF